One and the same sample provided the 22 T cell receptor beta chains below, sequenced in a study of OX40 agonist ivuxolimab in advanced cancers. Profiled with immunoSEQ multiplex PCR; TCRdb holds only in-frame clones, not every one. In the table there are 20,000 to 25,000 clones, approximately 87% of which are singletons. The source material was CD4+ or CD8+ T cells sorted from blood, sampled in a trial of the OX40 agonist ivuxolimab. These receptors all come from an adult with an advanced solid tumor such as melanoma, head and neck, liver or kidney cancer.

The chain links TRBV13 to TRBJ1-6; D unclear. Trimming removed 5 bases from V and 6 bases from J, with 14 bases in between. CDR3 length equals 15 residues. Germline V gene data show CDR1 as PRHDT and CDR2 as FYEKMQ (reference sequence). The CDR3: CASSPWGEGNSPLHF. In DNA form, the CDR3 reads TGTGCCAGCAGCCCTTGGGGAGAGGGTAATTCACCCCTCCACTTT.

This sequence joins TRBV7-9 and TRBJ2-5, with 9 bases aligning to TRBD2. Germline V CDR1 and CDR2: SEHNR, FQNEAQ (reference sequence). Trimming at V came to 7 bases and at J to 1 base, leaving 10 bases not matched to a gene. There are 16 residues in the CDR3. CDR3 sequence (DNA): TGTGCCAGCATCAGGGGGGCTAGCGGGACCCAAGAGACCCAGTACTTC. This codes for CASIRGASGTQETQYF.

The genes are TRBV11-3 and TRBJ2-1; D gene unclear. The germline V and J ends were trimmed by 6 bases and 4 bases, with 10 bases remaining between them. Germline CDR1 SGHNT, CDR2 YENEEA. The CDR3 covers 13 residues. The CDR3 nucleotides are TGTGCCAGCAGTGACAACGTATACAATGAGCAGTTCTTC. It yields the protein CASSDNVYNEQFF.

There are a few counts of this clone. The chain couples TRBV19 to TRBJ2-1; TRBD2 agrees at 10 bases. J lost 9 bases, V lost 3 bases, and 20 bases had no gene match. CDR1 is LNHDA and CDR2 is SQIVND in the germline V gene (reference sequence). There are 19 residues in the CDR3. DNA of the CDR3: TGTGCCAGTAGTATGTATACCCCCTTACTAGCGGGGAGGGCCAGTGAGCAGTTCTTC. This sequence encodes CASSMYTPLLAGRASEQFF.

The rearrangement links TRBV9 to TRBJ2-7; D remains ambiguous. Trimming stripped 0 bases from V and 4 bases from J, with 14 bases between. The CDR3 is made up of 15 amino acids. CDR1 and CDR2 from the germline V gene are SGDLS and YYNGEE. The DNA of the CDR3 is TGTGCCAGCAGCGTAGGACCCCTTCCGTCTTACGAGCAGTACTTC. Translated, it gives CASSVGPLPSYEQYF.

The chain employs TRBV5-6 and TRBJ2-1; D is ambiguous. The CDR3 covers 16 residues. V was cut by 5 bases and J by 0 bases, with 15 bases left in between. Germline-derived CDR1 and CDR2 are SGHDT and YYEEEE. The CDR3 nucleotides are TGTGCCAGCAGTGCAAACGTCCTGAGCTCCTACAATGAGCAGTTCTTC. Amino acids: CASSANVLSSYNEQFF.

DNA of the CDR3: TGTGCCAGCAGCTTAGATTTTAGCTCCTACAATGAGCAGTTCTTC. Its translation is CASSLDFSSYNEQFF. This sequence joins TRBV5-5 and TRBJ2-1, with D uncertain. The length of the CDR3 is 15 residues. CDR1 and CDR2 (germline): SGHKS, YYEKEE (reference sequence). V lost 2 bases, J lost 0 bases, and 9 bases lay in between.

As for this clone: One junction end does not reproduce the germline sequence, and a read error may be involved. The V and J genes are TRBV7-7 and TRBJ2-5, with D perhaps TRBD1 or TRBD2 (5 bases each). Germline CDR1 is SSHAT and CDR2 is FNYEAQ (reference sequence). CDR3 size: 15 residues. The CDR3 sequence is CASSPPGRQMETQYF. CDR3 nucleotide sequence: TGTGCTAGCAGCCCTCCGGGACGGCAAATGGAGACCCAGTACTTC. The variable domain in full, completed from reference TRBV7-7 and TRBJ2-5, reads GAGVSQSPRYKVTKRGQDVTLRCDPISSHATLYWYQQALGQGPEFLTYFNYEAQPDKSGLPSDRFSAERPEGSISTLTIQRTEQRDSAMYRCASSPPGRQMETQYFGPGTRLLVL.

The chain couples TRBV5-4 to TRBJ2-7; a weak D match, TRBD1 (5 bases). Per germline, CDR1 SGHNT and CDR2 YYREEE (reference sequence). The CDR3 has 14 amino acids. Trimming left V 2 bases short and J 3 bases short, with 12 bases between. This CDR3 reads CASSFGQTNYEQYF. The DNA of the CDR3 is TGTGCCAGCAGCTTCGGACAAACAAACTACGAGCAGTACTTC.

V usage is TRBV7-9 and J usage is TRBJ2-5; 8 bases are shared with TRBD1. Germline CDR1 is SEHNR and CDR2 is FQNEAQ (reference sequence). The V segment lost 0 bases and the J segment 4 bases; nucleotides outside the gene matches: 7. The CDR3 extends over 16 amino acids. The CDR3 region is CASSLAGLTGGETQYF. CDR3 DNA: TGTGCCAGCAGCTTAGCGGGTTTAACAGGGGGAGAGACCCAGTACTTC.

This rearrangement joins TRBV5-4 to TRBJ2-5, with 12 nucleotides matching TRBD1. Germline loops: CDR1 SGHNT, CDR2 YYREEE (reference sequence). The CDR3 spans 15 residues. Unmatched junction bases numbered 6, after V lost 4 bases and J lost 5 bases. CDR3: CASSPGQGAGETQYF. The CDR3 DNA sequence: TGTGCCAGCAGCCCGGGACAGGGGGCTGGGGAGACCCAGTACTTC.

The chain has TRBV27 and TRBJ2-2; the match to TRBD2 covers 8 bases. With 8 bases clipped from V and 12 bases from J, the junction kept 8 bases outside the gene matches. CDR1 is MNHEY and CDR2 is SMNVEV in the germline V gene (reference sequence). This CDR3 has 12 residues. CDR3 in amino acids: CASETPGGKLFF. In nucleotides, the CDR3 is TGTGCCAGCGAAACCCCGGGGGGGAAGCTGTTTTTT.

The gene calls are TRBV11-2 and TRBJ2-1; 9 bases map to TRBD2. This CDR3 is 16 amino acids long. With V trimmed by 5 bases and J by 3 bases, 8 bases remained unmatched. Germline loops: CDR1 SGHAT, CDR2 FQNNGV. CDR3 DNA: TGTGCCAGCAGCCCCCCCACAGCGGGGGGCTACAATGAGCAGTTCTTC. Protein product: CASSPPTAGGYNEQFF.

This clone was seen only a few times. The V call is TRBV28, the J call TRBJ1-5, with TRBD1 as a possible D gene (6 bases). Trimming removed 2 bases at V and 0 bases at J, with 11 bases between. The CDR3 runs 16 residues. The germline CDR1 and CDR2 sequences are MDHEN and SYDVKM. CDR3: CASSLEGEYSNQPQHF. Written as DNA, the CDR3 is TGTGCCAGCAGTTTAGAGGGGGAATATAGCAATCAGCCCCAGCATTTT.

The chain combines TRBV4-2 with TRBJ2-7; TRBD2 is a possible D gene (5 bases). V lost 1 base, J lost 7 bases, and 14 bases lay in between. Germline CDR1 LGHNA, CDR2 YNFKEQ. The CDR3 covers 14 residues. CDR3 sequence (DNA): TGTGCCAGCAGCCAAGCGGGGAGCCTCGGGGAGCAGTACTTC. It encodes CASSQAGSLGEQYF.

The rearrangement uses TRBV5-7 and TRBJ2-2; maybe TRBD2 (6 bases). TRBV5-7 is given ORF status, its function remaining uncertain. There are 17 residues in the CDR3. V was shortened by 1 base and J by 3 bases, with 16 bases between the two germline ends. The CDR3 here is CASSLLRTPGDTGELFF. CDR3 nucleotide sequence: TGTGCCAGCAGCTTGTTAAGGACACCGGGGGACACCGGGGAGCTGTTTTTT.

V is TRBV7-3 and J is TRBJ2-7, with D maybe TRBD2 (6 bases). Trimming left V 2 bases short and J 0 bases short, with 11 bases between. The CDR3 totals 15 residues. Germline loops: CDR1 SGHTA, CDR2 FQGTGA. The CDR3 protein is CASSLGGAPSYEQYF. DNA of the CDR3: TGTGCCAGCAGCTTAGGAGGGGCCCCCTCCTACGAGCAGTACTTC. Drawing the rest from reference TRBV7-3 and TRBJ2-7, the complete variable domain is GAGVSQTPSNKVTEKGKYVELRCDPISGHTALYWYRQSLGQGPEFLIYFQGTGAADDSGLPNDRFFAVRPEGSVSTLKIQRTERGDSAVYLCASSLGGAPSYEQYFGPGTRLTVT.

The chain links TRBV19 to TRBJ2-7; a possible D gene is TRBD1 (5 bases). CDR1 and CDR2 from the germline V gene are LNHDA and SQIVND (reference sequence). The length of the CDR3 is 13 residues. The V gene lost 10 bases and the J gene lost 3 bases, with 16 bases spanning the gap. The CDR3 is CATSDRTGYEQYF. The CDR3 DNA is TGTGCCACATCTGACAGAACGGGCTACGAGCAGTACTTC.

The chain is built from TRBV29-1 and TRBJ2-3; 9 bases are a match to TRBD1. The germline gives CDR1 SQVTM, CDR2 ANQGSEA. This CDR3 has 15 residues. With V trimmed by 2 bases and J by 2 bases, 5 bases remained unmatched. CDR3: CSVELTGGFTDTQYF. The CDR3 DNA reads TGCAGCGTTGAATTGACAGGGGGATTCACAGATACGCAGTATTTT.

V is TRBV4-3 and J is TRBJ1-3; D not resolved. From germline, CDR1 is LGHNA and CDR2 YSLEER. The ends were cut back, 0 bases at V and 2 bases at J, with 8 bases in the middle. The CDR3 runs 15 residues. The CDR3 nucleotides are TGCGCCAGCAGCCAAGACCCCCAGGCTGGAAACACCATATATTTT. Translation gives CASSQDPQAGNTIYF.

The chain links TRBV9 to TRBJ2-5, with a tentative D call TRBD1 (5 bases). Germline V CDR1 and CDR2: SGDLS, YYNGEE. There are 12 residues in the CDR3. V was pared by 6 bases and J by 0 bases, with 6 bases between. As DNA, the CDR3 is TGTGCCAGCAAAGGGGACCAAGAGACCCAGTACTTC. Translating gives CASKGDQETQYF. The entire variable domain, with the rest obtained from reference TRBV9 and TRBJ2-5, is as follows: DSGVTQTPKHLITATGQRVTLRCSPRSGDLSVYWYQQSLDQGLQFLIQYYNGEERAKGNILERFSAQQFPDLHSELNLSSLELGDSALYFCASKGDQETQYFGPGTRLLVL.

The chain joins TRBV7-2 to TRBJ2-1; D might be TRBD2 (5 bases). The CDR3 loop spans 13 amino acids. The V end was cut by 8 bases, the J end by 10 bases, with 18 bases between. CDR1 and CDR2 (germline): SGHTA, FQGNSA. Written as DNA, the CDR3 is TGTGCCAGCTGCGCCCTGACTACCCTCGAGCAGTTCTTC. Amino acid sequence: CASCALTTLEQFF.